This T cell receptor beta chain came from a study of CD8 T cells in ankylosing spondylitis. Trimming removed 3 bases at V and 3 bases at J, with 14 bases between. CDR3 length equals 16 residues. The germline V gene has CDR1 SNHLY and CDR2 FYNNEI. This clonotype was found a few times. Its antigen remains unknown. Study-wide results and caveats: Disease-linked clones reportedly concentrated significantly in matched ankylosing spondylitis synovial fluid. Some motif variants were previously reported in reactive arthritis synovial fluid and blood. Disease-linked clones proved CD8+ and comparatively uncommon in peripheral blood. One TCR beta motif, made up of roughly 8 highly homologous variants, appeared characteristic of ankylosing spondylitis blood.

TCR beta libraries were made by quantitative 5'-RACE with molecular barcodes. TCRdb independently ran MiXCR on the 5' RACE reads; one entry per CDR3 protein. The sample yields 200,000 to 250,000 distinct CDR3 sequences, approximately 20% seen once. The chain couples TRBV2 to TRBJ1-4; D possibly corresponds to TRBD1 (5 bases). Specimen: blood, either unsorted or a sorted T cell fraction (not recorded which). This receptor was obtained from a male donor with ankylosing spondylitis. The CDR3 bases are TGTGCCAGCAGTGATGTTGGAGCGACAGCTAATGAAAAACTGTTTTTT. Amino acid sequence: CASSDVGATANEKLFF.